The source of this T cell receptor (beta chain) is a study of blood T cell repertoires in COVID-19. Trimming removed 3 bases from V and 6 bases from J; junction bases left unmatched: 3. The V gene's germline CDR1 is SGHNT and CDR2 YENEEA. This CDR3 has 16 amino acids. Sequencing was performed with immunoSEQ multiplex PCR; in TCRdb, only in-frame clones are kept and a portion is missing. This table holds approximately 250,000 clones, roughly 88% found once. The receptor's source is a woman in her thirties or forties who had recovered from COVID-19. The chain links TRBV11-3 to TRBJ2-3; TRBD2 aligns across 16 bases. Specimen: peripheral blood. In DNA, the CDR3 is TGTGCCAGCAGCTTGGGACTAGCGGGGGGGCTTGATACGCAGTATTTT. This codes for CASSLGLAGGLDTQYF.